These 4 T cell receptor beta chains were all obtained from the same sample, sequenced in a study of blood T cell repertoires in COVID-19. Measured with immunoSEQ multiplex PCR; TCRdb has only the in-frame clones, and not every one. The sample contains some 80,000 clones, under 90% of which appear only once. The sample comprised peripheral blood. These TCRs come from a man older than 75 with acute or convalescent COVID-19.

The genes are TRBV6-5 and TRBJ1-2; D is ambiguous. The CDR3 extends over 13 amino acids. The V end lost 6 bases, the J end lost 1 base, and 9 bases lay between the germline ends. The germline gives CDR1 MNHEY, CDR2 SVGAGI. The chain's CDR3 is CASRDTNNYGYTF. The CDR3 nucleotides are TGTGCCAGCAGAGACACAAATAACTATGGCTACACCTTC.

The V gene is TRBV2, the J gene TRBJ1-5; 10 nucleotides match TRBD1. CDR3 length: 15 amino acids. Unmatched junction bases numbered 5, after V lost 3 bases and J lost 6 bases. Germline V lookup: CDR1 SNHLY, CDR2 FYNNEI. Here the CDR3 DNA reads TGTGCCAGCAGTGATTCTAGACAGGGGGCTCAGCCCCAGCATTTT. Its translation is CASSDSRQGAQPQHF.

This clone was found a few times. V and J are TRBV4-1 and TRBJ2-7; 7 nucleotides agree with TRBD1. The CDR3 is 15 amino acids. Germline CDR1 and CDR2: MGHRA and YSYEKL. J gave up 3 bases and V 0 bases, and 5 bases lay outside the gene matches. DNA for the CDR3: TGCGCCAGCAGCCAAGAGGCGGCAGGGGGCTACGAGCAGTACTTC. The encoded protein is CASSQEAAGGYEQYF.

This chain uses TRBV7-9 with TRBJ2-1, with 10 positions matching TRBD2. The CDR3 covers 15 residues. J gave up 10 bases and V 3 bases, and 9 bases lay outside the gene matches. Looked up from germline, CDR1 is SEHNR and CDR2 is FQNEAQ (reference sequence). The CDR3 loop is CASSLESGRANEQFF. The CDR3 coding sequence is TGTGCCAGCAGCTTGGAAAGCGGGAGGGCCAACGAGCAGTTCTTC.